This T cell receptor beta chain derives from a study of CD8 T cells in Susac syndrome. Random hexamers were used to reverse transcribe the RNA input (about 0.5 to 1 ug). TCR beta CDR3 was amplified by immunoSEQ covering 54 Vbeta and 13 Jbeta. TCRdb itself ran the immunoSEQ multiplex PCR reads through MiXCR, one entry per CDR3 protein. The data hold 330,000 or so distinct CDR3 sequences, with approximately 85% observed a single time. Losses at the gene ends were 4 bases for V and 2 bases for J; bases not matched to a gene: 7. The CDR3 has 18 residues. CDR1 is LNHDA and CDR2 is SQIVND in the germline V gene (reference sequence). Bulk CD8+ and CD4+ cells came from magnetic negative isolation; CD8+ TEMRA by FACS.

The receptor comes from a human donor with multiple sclerosis. The rearrangement uses TRBV19 and TRBJ2-1, with 14 bases identical to TRBD2. The sequenced sample was CD8+ T cells from PBMCs. The CDR3 nucleotides read TGTGCCAGTAGTAGACTAGCGGGAGGGTTTGTCGCCTACAATGAGCAGTTCTTC. Amino acids: CASSRLAGGFVAYNEQFF.